This entry lists 24 T cell receptor beta chains sequenced from one sample in a study of T cell clones after liver transplantation. Method: immunoSEQ multiplex PCR; TCRdb's copy keeps in-frame clones and lacks some. The data hold some 60,000 clones, with roughly two thirds observed a single time. The sample consisted of CD4+ T cells from blood, taken before liver transplant. Every receptor here comes from a human donor who received a liver transplant.

The V call is TRBV19, the J call TRBJ1-1; 9 nucleotides line up with TRBD1. J was trimmed by 6 bases and V by 5 bases; bases with no gene match: 4. Germline V gene sequence: CDR1 LNHDA, CDR2 SQIVND (reference sequence). The CDR3 runs 13 residues. CDR3 DNA sequence: TGTGCCAGTAGTCACAGGGGGCAGGCTGAAGCTTTCTTT. This gives the protein CASSHRGQAEAFF.

This clone has a handful of counts. The chain carries TRBV4-2 and TRBJ2-2, with a possible D match to TRBD1 (6 bases). This CDR3 spans 16 amino acids. V was shortened by 0 bases and J by 7 bases, with 15 bases between the two germline ends. CDR1 and CDR2 (germline): LGHNA, YNFKEQ. The CDR3 is CASSQDNRVDGGELFF. The CDR3 DNA reads TGTGCCAGCAGCCAAGATAACAGGGTCGATGGCGGGGAGCTGTTTTTT.

The chain has TRBV12-5 and TRBJ2-5, with 8 nucleotides matching TRBD2. This CDR3 has 14 residues. V dropped 7 bases and J dropped 5; count of bases not matched to a gene: 9. Germline CDR1 reads LGHNT; CDR2 reads FRNRAP. CDR3 sequence (DNA): TGTGCTAGTGCTGGTGCAGCGGGGGTGGAGACCCAGTACTTC. This translates into CASAGAAGVETQYF.

The chain's CDR3 is CASSPDRGSSYEQYF. DNA of the CDR3: TGTGCCAGCAGCCCGGATAGGGGTAGCTCCTACGAGCAGTACTTC. The chain recombines TRBV7-2 with TRBJ2-7, with D perhaps TRBD1 (5 bases). V was trimmed by 5 bases and J by 0 bases, leaving 14 bases between them. Germline-derived CDR1 and CDR2 are SGHTA and FQGNSA. There are 15 residues in the CDR3.

J is TRBJ1-1 and V is TRBV7-9; D call uncertain. The CDR3 totals 12 residues. CDR1 SEHNR and CDR2 FQNEAQ come from the germline V gene (reference sequence). Deletions cut 7 bases from V and 3 bases from J, with 9 bases between. Here the CDR3 DNA reads TGTGCCAGCACCTTTCAGGACACTGAAGCTTTCTTT. Its translation is CASTFQDTEAFF.

V gene TRBV5-5 combines with J gene TRBJ1-6; unclear D gene. The germline V and J ends were trimmed by 0 bases and 7 bases, with 11 bases remaining between them. CDR1 is SGHKS and CDR2 is YYEKEE in the germline V gene (reference sequence). There are 15 residues in the CDR3. CDR3 DNA sequence: TGTGCCAGCAGCTTGGTTCCCAGGTTCAATTCACCCCTCCACTTT. Its protein product is CASSLVPRFNSPLHF.

The V call is TRBV30, the J call TRBJ1-6; 9 bases agree with TRBD1. V shed 3 bases, J shed 7 bases, and the junction held 25 bases outside the gene matches. Germline V gene data show CDR1 as GTSNPN and CDR2 as SVGIG (reference sequence). The CDR3 has 21 amino acids. CDR3 sequence: CAWRRVRTWTGESSGNSPLHF. The CDR3 DNA reads TGTGCCTGGAGGCGTGTTCGTACTTGGACAGGGGAGTCCAGTGGGAATTCACCCCTCCACTTT.

This chain uses TRBV9 with TRBJ1-2; D is unresolved. With 0 bases removed from V and 8 bases from J, the gap between germline ends came to 11 bases. The CDR3 length is 13 residues. Germline lookup yields CDR1 SGDLS and CDR2 YYNGEE. The CDR3 loop is CASSVDGGTGYTF. DNA for the CDR3: TGTGCCAGCAGCGTAGACGGAGGTACCGGCTACACCTTC.

The chain couples TRBV19 to TRBJ2-4; tentative D call: TRBD1 (6 bases). CDR3 length equals 14 residues. CDR1 and CDR2 from the germline V gene are LNHDA and SQIVND (reference sequence). The V and J ends lost 8 bases and 7 bases respectively, with 18 bases between them. The CDR3 DNA follows: TGTGCCAGTTCACCGGGACATCGAGACAACATTCAGTACTTC. Translated: CASSPGHRDNIQYF.

V gene TRBV9 combines with J gene TRBJ1-1, with a tentative D call TRBD1 (5 bases). Germline CDR1 is SGDLS and CDR2 is YYNGEE. Trimming pared 4 bases from V and 3 bases from J, leaving 19 bases between. The CDR3 totals 16 residues. CDR3 amino acids: CASSPLGGGMDTEAFF. In nucleotides, the CDR3 is TGTGCCAGCAGCCCCCTCGGGGGAGGGATGGACACTGAAGCTTTCTTT.

This clone was recorded at least ten times. The rearrangement uses TRBV5-4 and TRBJ2-5, with 7 bases that match TRBD1. CDR1 is SGHNT and CDR2 is YYREEE in the germline V gene (reference sequence). The CDR3 totals 14 residues. V was pared by 4 bases and J by 1 base, with 4 bases of the junction left unmatched. The DNA of the CDR3 is TGTGCCAGCAGCGGGGGACAGCTCCAAGAGACCCAGTACTTC. This translates into CASSGGQLQETQYF. Variable domain in full (rest from reference TRBV5-4 and TRBJ2-5): ETGVTQSPTHLIKTRGQQVTLRCSSQSGHNTVSWYQQALGQGPQFIFQYYREEENGRGNFPPRFSGLQFPNYSSELNVNALELDDSALYLCASSGGQLQETQYFGPGTRLLVL.

The V gene is TRBV28, the J gene TRBJ1-2, with a weak D call TRBD1 (6 bases). The CDR3 covers 13 residues. V lost 6 bases and J lost 4, with 12 bases in between. The germline V gene encodes CDR1 MDHEN and CDR2 SYDVKM. The CDR3 region has the DNA TGTGCCAGCAGGTCTACAGGGCTCTATGGCTACACCTTC. Its translation is CASRSTGLYGYTF.

This rearrangement joins TRBV27 to TRBJ1-1, with 7 bases matching TRBD1. Germline CDR1 and CDR2: MNHEY and SMNVEV (reference sequence). V trimming: 5 bases; J trimming: 9 bases; junction bases outside the gene matches: 18. This CDR3 comprises 16 residues. The CDR3 DNA reads TGTGCCAGCAGTCCATCGGGGCTACGACAGGGCTCTCAAGCTTTCTTT. It is translated as CASSPSGLRQGSQAFF.

The chain employs TRBV6-1 and TRBJ1-2; perhaps TRBD1 as D (6 bases). CDR1 and CDR2 (germline): MNHNS, SASEGT. Trimming removed 5 bases at V and 4 bases at J, with 17 bases between. This CDR3 has 15 residues. This CDR3 reads CASSFSGDEGYGYTF. The CDR3 DNA reads as TGTGCCAGCAGTTTTTCAGGGGATGAAGGCTATGGCTACACCTTC.

The J gene is TRBJ1-4, the V gene TRBV28; D not resolved. The germline V gene has CDR1 MDHEN and CDR2 SYDVKM. This CDR3 comprises 15 residues. V lost 2 bases to trimming and J lost 2 bases, with 9 bases between them. The CDR3 DNA sequence: TGTGCCAGCAGTTTAGGTGGGAGGACTAATGAAAAACTGTTTTTT. Translation gives CASSLGGRTNEKLFF.

The J gene is TRBJ1-3, the V gene TRBV7-9, with D unresolved. This CDR3 is 15 amino acids long. Germline V gene sequence: CDR1 SEHNR, CDR2 FQNEAQ (reference sequence). V was cut by 1 base and J by 4 bases, with 11 bases left in between. CDR3 loop: CASSLDEYSGNTIYF. The CDR3 region has the DNA TGTGCCAGCAGCTTAGACGAGTATTCGGGAAACACCATATATTTT.

The table lists this clone with many counts. The chain carries TRBV9 and TRBJ1-6, with a tentative D call TRBD1 (5 bases). Germline CDR1 is SGDLS and CDR2 is YYNGEE. V lost 2 bases and J 8 bases, leaving 14 bases between the germline ends. The CDR3 length is 15 residues. This CDR3 is CASSVSGALDSPLHF. Written as DNA, the CDR3 is TGTGCCAGCAGCGTTTCTGGGGCTCTTGATTCACCCCTCCACTTT.

The rearrangement links TRBV7-3 to TRBJ2-3, with 7 bases that match TRBD2. This CDR3 comprises 14 residues. J was trimmed by 2 bases and V by 5 bases; bases with no gene match: 4. From germline, CDR1 is SGHTA and CDR2 FQGTGA. Here the CDR3 DNA reads TGTGCCAGCAGCCAAAGGGACTACACAGATACGCAGTATTTT. This gives the protein CASSQRDYTDTQYF.

The chain employs TRBV10-2 and TRBJ2-7, with 11 bases that match TRBD2. V trimming: 7 bases; J trimming: 3 bases; junction bases outside the gene matches: 5. This CDR3 comprises 14 residues. Per the germline V gene, CDR1 is WSHSY and CDR2 is SAAADI. The CDR3: CASKGTSGFYEQYF. CDR3 bases: TGCGCCAGCAAGGGGACTAGCGGCTTCTACGAGCAGTACTTC.

The chain is built from TRBV6-5 and TRBJ1-4; tentative D call: TRBD1 (5 bases). The V end lost 4 bases, the J end lost 9 bases, and 15 bases lay between the germline ends. CDR3 length: 14 residues. Germline CDR1 reads MNHEY; CDR2 reads SVGAGI. The CDR3 spells CASSSKGQDQKLFF. The CDR3 nucleotides are TGTGCCAGCAGTTCCAAGGGGCAAGATCAAAAACTGTTTTTT.

The chain couples TRBV5-6 to TRBJ1-2; no firm D call. Trimming cost V 2 bases and J 0 bases, with 14 bases left between them. The CDR3 is 16 residues long. From germline, CDR1 is SGHDT and CDR2 YYEEEE. The chain's CDR3 is CASSLSGSRTNYGYTF. The CDR3 coding sequence is TGTGCCAGCAGCTTATCGGGGTCCAGGACTAACTATGGCTACACCTTC.

The chain has TRBV5-8 and TRBJ2-2; D gene ambiguous. Trimming took off 5 bases at V and 5 bases at J, with 4 bases between the two ends. The germline gives CDR1 SGHTS, CDR2 YDEGEE. The CDR3 runs 11 residues. CDR3 in amino acids: CASRRTGELFF. The CDR3 DNA is TGTGCCAGCAGGAGGACCGGGGAGCTGTTTTTT. The full variable domain, its missing parts supplied by reference TRBV5-8 and TRBJ2-2, is EAGVTQSPTHLIKTRGQQATLRCSPISGHTSVYWYQQALGLGLQFLLWYDEGEERNRGNFPPRFSGRQFPNYSSELNVNALELEDSALYLCASRRTGELFFGEGSRLTVL.

The chain has TRBV19 and TRBJ1-2, with TRBD1 matching over 10 bases. With V trimmed by 6 bases and J by 5 bases, 3 bases remained unmatched. This CDR3 region has 13 residues. CDR1 is LNHDA, CDR2 SQIVND, per germline (reference sequence). The CDR3 region has the DNA TGTGCCAGTAGCTTGGGACAGGGGTATGGCTACACCTTC. Translation gives CASSLGQGYGYTF.

The chain is built from TRBV5-1 and TRBJ2-5; TRBD1 is a possible D gene (5 bases). V lost 1 base and J lost 0, with 16 bases in between. The V gene's germline CDR1 is SGHRS and CDR2 YFSETQ. CDR3 length equals 17 residues. The CDR3 nucleotides are TGCGCCAGCAGCTTGTCCTCCAGGGTTCTCTACCAAGAGACCCAGTACTTC. Its translation is CASSLSSRVLYQETQYF.